This T cell receptor (beta chain) was captured by sequencing in a study of glioma-infiltrating T cells after dendritic cell vaccination. The germline CDR1 and CDR2 sequences are LNHDA and SQIVND (reference sequence). The CDR3 extends over 17 amino acids. The V and J ends lost 7 bases and 1 base, in that order; junction bases with no gene match: 14. Stated time point: after dendritic cell vaccination, including at tumor progression/relapse. Measured with immunoSEQ multiplex PCR; TCRdb has only the in-frame clones, and not every one. Of approximately 90,000 clones in the sample, roughly four fifths were seen once.

The J gene is TRBJ1-2, the V gene TRBV19, with 8 bases aligning to TRBD1. This clonotype was sampled from a human donor with glioblastoma. The source was blood, collected after dendritic cell vaccination. CDR3 region: CASTTFPRQGHNYGYTF. The CDR3 DNA sequence: TGTGCCAGTACTACCTTCCCGCGACAGGGGCATAACTATGGCTACACCTTC. The full variable domain, completed using reference TRBV19 and TRBJ1-2, is DGGITQSPKYLFRKEGQNVTLSCEQNLNHDAMYWYRQDPGQGLRLIYYSQIVNDFQKGDIAEGYSVSREKKESFPLTVTSAQKNPTAFYLCASTTFPRQGHNYGYTFGSGTRLTVV.